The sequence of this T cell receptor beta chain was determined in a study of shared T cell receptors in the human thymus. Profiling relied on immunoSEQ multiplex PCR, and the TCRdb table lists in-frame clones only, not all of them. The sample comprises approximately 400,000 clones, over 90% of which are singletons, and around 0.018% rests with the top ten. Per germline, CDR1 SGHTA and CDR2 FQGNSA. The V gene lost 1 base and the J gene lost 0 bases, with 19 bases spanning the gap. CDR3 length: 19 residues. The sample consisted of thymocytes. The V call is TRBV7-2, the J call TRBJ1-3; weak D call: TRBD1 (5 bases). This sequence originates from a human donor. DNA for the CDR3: TGTGCCAGCAGCTTAGTAGTTGGGGCGGCGGATTACTCTGGAAACACCATATATTTT. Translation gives CASSLVVGAADYSGNTIYF.